This T cell receptor beta chain was documented in a study of blood T cell repertoires in COVID-19. Whole-study context: Researchers got acute and convalescent COVID-19 samples from the United States, Italy and Spain.

Original analysis: Cell counts per sample came from amplifying reference gene primers. Some clones are missing from TCRdb's copy, which holds only in-frame ones; the method was immunoSEQ multiplex PCR. V and J calls plus clone size are reproduced from that table; the DNA served to infer D and trimming. The sample contains approximately 220,000 clones, roughly 80% of which appear only once. The study assigned cohorts using participant-reported clinical history. The CDR3 totals 14 residues. Looked up from germline, CDR1 is SGHRS and CDR2 is YFSETQ. V was clipped by 4 bases and J by 1 base, with 11 bases between them.

The genes are TRBV5-1 and TRBJ1-1; D not resolved. This receptor was taken from a woman in her thirties or forties with acute COVID-19. The sample taken for sequencing was PBMCs or T cells enriched from blood (not recorded which). CDR3 loop: CASSQTPGNTEAFF. In DNA form, the CDR3 reads TGCGCCAGCAGCCAAACCCCGGGGAACACTGAAGCTTTCTTT.